The subject of this entry is one T cell receptor (beta chain). Its antigen is still unknown. The data belong to a study of cytomegalovirus exposure and HLA in healthy donors. General study findings and limits: Earlier findings revealed that most TCR beta V segments proved productive either about 87% or about 30% of the time.

The CDR3 sequence is 15 residues long. The V gene's germline CDR1 is SEHNR and CDR2 FQNEAQ (reference sequence). It was with 60 Vbeta and 13 Jbeta primers that the PCR ran. Profiled with immunoSEQ multiplex PCR; TCRdb holds only in-frame clones, not every one. Among some 110,000 clones listed, about 74% were seen once. V and J are TRBV7-9 and TRBJ2-5; 8 bases align to TRBD2. The J call is uncertain, as TRBJ2-7 better fits the DNA end. The sequence was collected from a woman between 45 and 65 years old in good health and CMV-seropositive. The source material was PBMCs. This chain's CDR3 is CASSLGGGPRYEQYF. DNA for the CDR3: TGTGCCAGCAGCCTCGGGGGGGGCCCAAGATACGAGCAGTACTTC.